The present T cell receptor (beta chain) was sequenced within a study of tumor-infiltrating lymphocytes in primary liver carcinoma. Synthesis of TCR beta cDNA was carried out from about 540 ng total RNA with a constant-region primer. Investigators got TCR beta libraries out of three nested multiplex PCR rounds, done with slightly modified ARM-PCR. The first two PCR rounds used TRBV1-TRBV30 forward primers with a C-beta reverse primer, about 10 cycles each. MiXCR, applied by TCRdb to the multiplex PCR reads, yields one record per CDR3 protein. The sample lists under 90,000 distinct CDR3 sequences; about three quarters were seen once. Taking about 20-31 mg of unsorted bulk tissue, the authors co-extracted RNA and DNA. There were five separate regions sampled from each tumor. Trimming left V 10 bases short and J 10 bases short, with 26 bases between. There are 14 residues in the CDR3. From germline, CDR1 is MDHEN and CDR2 SYDVKM.

Sequenced: liver tumor tissue from sampling region 1. Noted subset: tumor region T1, superior pole. This receptor was taken from a man between 35 and 55 years old with primary liver carcinoma and hepatitis B virus infection. The rearrangement uses TRBV28 and TRBJ2-7; D is unclear. The CDR3 sequence: CANCPPESLYGQYF. The DNA for the CDR3 is TGTGCCAACTGTCCACCGGAGAGCCTCTACGGACAGTACTTC.